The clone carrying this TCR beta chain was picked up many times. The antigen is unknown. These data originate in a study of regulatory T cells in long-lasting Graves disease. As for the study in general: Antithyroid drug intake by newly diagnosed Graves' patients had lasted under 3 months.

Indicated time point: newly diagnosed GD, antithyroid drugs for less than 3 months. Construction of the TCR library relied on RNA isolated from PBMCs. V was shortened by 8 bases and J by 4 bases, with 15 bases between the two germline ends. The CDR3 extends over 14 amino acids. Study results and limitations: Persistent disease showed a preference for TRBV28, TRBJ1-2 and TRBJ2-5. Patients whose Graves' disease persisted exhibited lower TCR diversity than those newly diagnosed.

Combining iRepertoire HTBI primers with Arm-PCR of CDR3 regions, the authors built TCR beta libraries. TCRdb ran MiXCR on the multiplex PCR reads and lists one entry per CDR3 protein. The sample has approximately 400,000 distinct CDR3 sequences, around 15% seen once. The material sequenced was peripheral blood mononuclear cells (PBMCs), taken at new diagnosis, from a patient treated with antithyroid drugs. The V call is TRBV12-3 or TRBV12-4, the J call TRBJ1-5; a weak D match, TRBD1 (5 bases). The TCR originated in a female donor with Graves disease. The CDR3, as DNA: TGTGCCAGCTCCAAGGGACGGATGAATCAGCCCCAGCATTTT. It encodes CASSKGRMNQPQHF.